The 31 T cell receptor beta chains in this list originate from one sample, sequenced in a study of human thymus T cells. During corrective heart surgery, resections were taken, and the thymus tissue came from them. Generated by immunoSEQ multiplex PCR, the TCRdb table keeps only in-frame clones and is missing some. In the table there are some 72,000 clones, just over 95% of which are singletons. Sequenced material: thymus tissue. The origin of the receptors is a boy under three years old with a congenital heart defect but otherwise immunologically healthy.

V gene TRBV28 combines with J gene TRBJ1-3; the D gene is possibly TRBD1 (5 bases). Trimming removed 6 bases from V and 0 bases from J, with 12 bases in between. This CDR3 is 15 amino acids long. Germline CDR1 reads MDHEN; CDR2 reads SYDVKM. CDR3 DNA sequence: TGTGCCAGCAGGGGGGGACTGAGCTCTGGAAACACCATATATTTT. Its translation is CASRGGLSSGNTIYF.

This chain connects TRBV5-1 to TRBJ2-7; perhaps D is TRBD1 or TRBD2 (5 bases each). The CDR3 runs 15 residues. V was pared by 5 bases and J by 1 base, with 16 bases between. Germline V gene data show CDR1 as SGHRS and CDR2 as YFSETQ. The CDR3 DNA reads as TGCGCCAGCAGGCCCTTTAGGGGAGAGTCCTACGAGCAGTACTTC. Protein sequence: CASRPFRGESYEQYF.

The chain joins TRBV11-2 to TRBJ2-3; 7 nucleotides match TRBD2. The CDR3 length is 14 residues. CDR1 and CDR2 (germline): SGHAT, FQNNGV. J gave up 1 base and V 2 bases, and 0 bases lay outside the gene matches. This CDR3 reads CASSLTSGTDTQYF. The DNA of the CDR3 is TGTGCCAGCAGCTTAACTAGCGGCACAGATACGCAGTATTTT. Full variable domain (rest looked up from reference TRBV11-2 and TRBJ2-3): EAGVAQSPRYKIIEKRQSVAFWCNPISGHATLYWYQQILGQGPKLLIQFQNNGVVDDSQLPKDRFSAERLKGVDSTLKIQPAKLEDSAVYLCASSLTSGTDTQYFGPGTRLTVL.

The chain carries TRBV28 and TRBJ1-3; D perhaps matches TRBD1 (5 bases). Trimming shortened V by 2 bases and J by 5 bases, and 19 bases separated the two germline ends. Germline V gene sequence: CDR1 MDHEN, CDR2 SYDVKM. The CDR3 has 17 amino acids. The CDR3 is CASSLGRDGALRNTIYF. The DNA for the CDR3 is TGTGCCAGCAGTTTAGGGAGAGACGGGGCTCTACGAAACACCATATATTTT.

V and J are TRBV7-3 and TRBJ2-7; D call uncertain. Germline assignment: CDR1 SGHTA and CDR2 FQGTGA. The germline V and J ends were trimmed by 1 base and 4 bases, with 5 bases remaining between them. This CDR3 region has 12 residues. The DNA for the CDR3 is TGTGCCAGCAGCTTAAAAATGTACGAGCAGTACTTC. It is translated as CASSLKMYEQYF.

This rearrangement joins TRBV7-2 to TRBJ1-6, with D tentatively TRBD1 (5 bases). Germline V gene sequence: CDR1 SGHTA, CDR2 FQGNSA. Trimming left V 5 bases short and J 0 bases short, with 14 bases between. The CDR3 covers 17 residues. As DNA, the CDR3 is TGTGCCAGCAGCCCAATCGGGACTAGCTCCTATAATTCACCCCTCCACTTT. Residues: CASSPIGTSSYNSPLHF.

The chain employs TRBV4-2 and TRBJ2-7, with TRBD1 matching 9 bases. Unmatched junction bases numbered 13, after V lost 0 bases and J lost 4 bases. Germline loops: CDR1 LGHNA, CDR2 YNFKEQ. CDR3 length: 18 residues. The chain's CDR3 is CASSQDYRGLQEWYEQYF. The CDR3 coding sequence is TGTGCCAGCAGCCAAGATTACAGGGGGCTGCAAGAGTGGTACGAGCAGTACTTC.

The chain employs TRBV27 and TRBJ2-2, with TRBD1 matching over 10 bases. Germline loops: CDR1 MNHEY, CDR2 SMNVEV (reference sequence). This CDR3 is built from 20 residues. V dropped 6 bases and J dropped 2; count of bases not matched to a gene: 18. The CDR3 sequence: CASRANPRRGQGINTGELFF. The DNA of the CDR3 is TGTGCCAGCAGGGCGAATCCCCGAAGGGGACAGGGGATTAACACCGGGGAGCTGTTTTTT.

The DNA for the CDR3 is TGTGCCAGCAGCCCCCCGGGGGACGAGCAGTACTTC. This translates into CASSPPGDEQYF. This chain uses TRBV6-6 with TRBJ2-7, with D perhaps TRBD2 (6 bases). This CDR3 spans 12 amino acids. Germline values: CDR1 MNHNY, CDR2 SVGAGI (reference sequence). V gave up 6 bases and J gave up 5 bases, with 11 bases separating them.

This chain links TRBV27 with TRBJ2-3, with D perhaps being TRBD1 or TRBD2 (5 bases each). Trimming took 2 bases from V and 4 from J, leaving 13 bases between them. This CDR3 comprises 15 residues. Germline V gives CDR1 MNHEY, CDR2 SMNVEV (reference sequence). CDR3 in DNA: TGTGCCAGCAGTTTACTCCGGGGACGCGCAGATACGCAGTATTTT. Translated: CASSLLRGRADTQYF.

The chain joins TRBV5-1 to TRBJ1-1; D is ambiguous. V gave up 2 bases and J gave up 10 bases, with 21 bases separating them. CDR1 is SGHRS and CDR2 is YFSETQ in the germline V gene. CDR3 size: 15 residues. The CDR3 coding sequence is TGCGCCAGCAGCTTTCGAGAGTGGGTTGCGGTAGGAGCTTTCTTT. Its translation is CASSFREWVAVGAFF.

The rearrangement uses TRBV5-6 and TRBJ1-1; no reliable D call. The germline V gene encodes CDR1 SGHDT and CDR2 YYEEEE. The CDR3 loop spans 15 amino acids. Trimming shortened V by 0 bases and J by 3 bases, and 12 bases separated the two germline ends. CDR3 in DNA: TGTGCCAGCAGCTTGGTGGGGTTTCGGGACACTGAAGCTTTCTTT. Translated, it gives CASSLVGFRDTEAFF. Filled out from reference TRBV5-6 and TRBJ1-1, the complete variable domain reads DAGVTQSPTHLIKTRGQQVTLRCSPKSGHDTVSWYQQALGQGPQFIFQYYEEEERQRGNFPDRFSGHQFPNYSSELNVNALLLGDSALYLCASSLVGFRDTEAFFGQGTRLTVV.

This sequence joins TRBV6-1 and TRBJ2-3, with a possible D match to TRBD2 (6 bases). CDR3 size: 16 residues. V shed 2 bases and J shed 4 bases, with 16 bases lying between them. Germline CDR1 MNHNS, CDR2 SASEGT. This chain's CDR3 is CASSEPAGIGADTQYF. CDR3 sequence (DNA): TGTGCCAGCAGTGAACCCGCGGGGATAGGGGCAGATACGCAGTATTTT.

CDR3 sequence: CAISDIYRDRGLNEQFF. CDR3 in DNA: TGTGCCATCAGTGATATATACCGGGACAGGGGGCTCAATGAGCAGTTCTTC. The chain combines TRBV10-3 with TRBJ2-1, with TRBD1 identical over 12 bases. V shed 3 bases and J 6 bases; nucleotides not matched to a gene: 9. The CDR3 is 17 residues long. Germline V gene lookup returns CDR1 ENHRY and CDR2 SYGVKD.

The V gene is TRBV2, the J gene TRBJ1-1, with D hard to call. The V and J ends lost 8 bases and 0 bases respectively, with 16 bases between them. This CDR3 spans 15 amino acids. Germline CDR1 reads SNHLY; CDR2 reads FYNNEI. The CDR3 coding sequence is TGTGCCAGCGGTAGGAATGGGAGGATGAACACTGAAGCTTTCTTT. As protein: CASGRNGRMNTEAFF.

This chain joins TRBV10-3 and TRBJ2-3; D is unresolved. This CDR3 is 14 amino acids long. Trimming cost V 10 bases and J 4 bases, with 18 bases left between them. Per germline, CDR1 ENHRY and CDR2 SYGVKD. The CDR3 DNA is TGTGCCACCTCGTCCCGTGGGGAAGCAGATACGCAGTATTTT. The encoded protein is CATSSRGEADTQYF.

The chain uses TRBV29-1 and TRBJ1-1, with D maybe TRBD1 (6 bases). Germline loops: CDR1 SQVTM, CDR2 ANQGSEA. This CDR3 spans 15 amino acids. Trimming removed 8 bases at V and 3 bases at J, with 22 bases between. CDR3 sequence: CSTDRDTGRDTEAFF. CDR3 nucleotides: TGCAGCACTGATCGGGACACGGGGAGGGACACTGAAGCTTTCTTT. Together with reference TRBV29-1 and TRBJ1-1, the CDR3 gives the full variable domain: SAVISQKPSRDICQRGTSLTIQCQVDSQVTMMFWYRQQPGQSLTLIATANQGSEATYESGFVIDKFPISRPNLTFSTLTVSNMSPEDSSIYLCSTDRDTGRDTEAFFGQGTRLTVV.

The J gene is TRBJ2-7, the V gene TRBV28; 7 bases line up with TRBD2. The CDR3 totals 17 residues. The germline CDR1 and CDR2 sequences are MDHEN and SYDVKM. Trimming at V came to 5 bases and at J to 3 bases, leaving 16 bases not matched to a gene. Here the CDR3 reads CASSPHFKRGAHYEQYF. The CDR3 nucleotides read TGTGCCAGCAGTCCCCACTTTAAGCGGGGAGCCCACTACGAGCAGTACTTC.

The chain recombines TRBV5-1 with TRBJ2-7, with 10 nucleotides matching TRBD2. J gave up 9 bases and V 4 bases, and 13 bases lay outside the gene matches. This CDR3 is 15 amino acids long. Per germline, CDR1 SGHRS and CDR2 YFSETQ. CDR3 nucleotide sequence: TGCGCCAGCAGCCTTAGGCTAGCGGGAGACCGTATGCAGTACTTC. This translates into CASSLRLAGDRMQYF.

The gene calls are TRBV7-2 and TRBJ1-5; a possible D gene is TRBD1 (5 bases). CDR1 and CDR2 from the germline V gene are SGHTA and FQGNSA. Trimming stripped 4 bases from V and 1 base from J, with 20 bases between. The CDR3 has 18 amino acids. CDR3 sequence: CASSSPGGAPWSNQPQHF. The CDR3 coding sequence is TGTGCCAGCAGCTCGCCGGGCGGGGCCCCTTGGAGCAATCAGCCCCAGCATTTT.

In this sample, this clone turned up once. The V gene is TRBV7-8, the J gene TRBJ2-1, with TRBD2 matching 15 bases. Germline V gene sequence: CDR1 SGHVS, CDR2 FQNEAQ. The CDR3 sequence is 22 residues long. V lost 7 bases, J lost 4 bases, and 23 bases stayed unmatched. This CDR3 is CASIPAGTSGRSPLSPYNEQFF. The CDR3 bases are TGTGCCAGCATTCCCGCCGGGACTAGCGGGAGGAGTCCACTATCCCCTTACAATGAGCAGTTCTTC.

The chain couples TRBV21-1 to TRBJ2-1; the table names TRBD2, a call not compared with the DNA. TRBV21-1 is an annotated pseudogene. The CDR3 contains 20 residues. The CDR3 spells CASSKSNKGGSPLSYNEQFF. The CDR3 coding sequence is TGTGCCAGCAGCAAGTCAAACAAAGGCGGGAGTCCACTCTCCTACAATGAGCAGTTCTTC.

This clone was detected once. J is TRBJ2-7 and V is TRBV5-6, with 7 bases fitting TRBD2. This CDR3 has 13 amino acids. Germline lookup yields CDR1 SGHDT and CDR2 YYEEEE. Germline trimming cut 5 bases from V and 7 bases from J; bases unmatched to any gene: 9. CDR3: CASSPGLPQEQYF. CDR3 DNA: TGTGCCAGCAGTCCGGGACTACCCCAGGAGCAGTACTTC.

V and J are TRBV6-6 and TRBJ2-2; D tentatively fits TRBD1 or TRBD2 (5 bases each). This CDR3 is built from 13 residues. Germline V gene lookup returns CDR1 MNHNY and CDR2 SVGAGI (reference sequence). V was clipped by 7 bases and J by 1 base, with 7 bases between them. The CDR3 DNA sequence: TGTGCCAGCACGGGGCAGAACACCGGGGAGCTGTTTTTT. This translates into CASTGQNTGELFF.

The chain carries TRBV5-1 and TRBJ2-7; D is possibly TRBD2 (5 bases). CDR1 is SGHRS, CDR2 YFSETQ, per germline. With 0 bases removed from V and 3 bases from J, the gap between germline ends came to 16 bases. This CDR3 is 16 amino acids long. The CDR3 loop is CASSLAGLRVDYEQYF. The CDR3 bases are TGCGCCAGCAGCTTGGCCGGATTGCGGGTCGACTACGAGCAGTACTTC.

This rearrangement joins TRBV11-2 to TRBJ1-5; 7 positions agree with TRBD1. Germline CDR1 and CDR2: SGHAT and FQNNGV. The J segment lost 4 bases and the V segment lost 3 bases, leaving 6 bases of the junction unmatched. The CDR3 has 15 residues. The CDR3 DNA reads as TGTGCCAGCAGCTTGAAAACAGGGGTTAATCAGCCCCAGCATTTT. This codes for CASSLKTGVNQPQHF. The variable domain in full, with the rest retrieved from reference TRBV11-2 and TRBJ1-5, is EAGVAQSPRYKIIEKRQSVAFWCNPISGHATLYWYQQILGQGPKLLIQFQNNGVVDDSQLPKDRFSAERLKGVDSTLKIQPAKLEDSAVYLCASSLKTGVNQPQHFGDGTRLSIL.

J is TRBJ1-2 and V is TRBV29-1; tentatively, D is TRBD1 (5 bases). Germline lookup yields CDR1 SQVTM and CDR2 ANQGSEA. The CDR3 runs 13 residues. The V and J ends lost 6 bases and 8 bases respectively, with 19 bases between them. CDR3 sequence reads: CSVAGPPPMGYTF. For the CDR3, the DNA is TGCAGCGTAGCAGGGCCTCCCCCGATGGGCTACACCTTC. Together with reference TRBV29-1 and TRBJ1-2, the CDR3 gives the full variable domain: SAVISQKPSRDICQRGTSLTIQCQVDSQVTMMFWYRQQPGQSLTLIATANQGSEATYESGFVIDKFPISRPNLTFSTLTVSNMSPEDSSIYLCSVAGPPPMGYTFGSGTRLTVV.

The rearrangement joins TRBV2 to TRBJ2-5; TRBD2 matches at 7 bases. The germline V gene encodes CDR1 SNHLY and CDR2 FYNNEI. V gave up 5 bases and J gave up 4 bases; unmatched junction bases: 4. The CDR3 covers 13 residues. The CDR3 sequence is CASSPQRGETQYF. The CDR3, as DNA: TGTGCCAGCAGTCCTCAGCGGGGAGAGACCCAGTACTTC.

The chain combines TRBV12-5 with TRBJ2-3; D ambiguous. The CDR3 is 16 amino acids. Between the trimmed V and J ends, which lost 0 bases and 1 base, there was a span of 11 bases. Germline CDR1 is LGHNT and CDR2 is FRNRAP. CDR3 bases: TGTGCTAGTGGTTTGGTACCAAGTTCCCGCACAGATACGCAGTATTTT. Its translation: CASGLVPSSRTDTQYF.

The J gene is TRBJ2-1, the V gene TRBV6-6; D remains ambiguous. Germline V gene lookup returns CDR1 MNHNY and CDR2 SVGAGI (reference sequence). The CDR3 is made up of 11 amino acids. V lost 6 bases and J lost 5, with 5 bases in between. The CDR3 coding sequence is TGTGCCAGCAGCCCCGACAATGAGCAGTTCTTC. The encoded protein is CASSPDNEQFF.

This clone was counted once. This chain links TRBV11-2 with TRBJ1-1; D gene unclear. Germline CDR1 reads SGHAT; CDR2 reads FQNNGV. There are 13 residues in the CDR3. The ends were cut back, 6 bases at V and 7 bases at J, with 15 bases in the middle. The CDR3 DNA sequence: TGTGCCAGCAGTTCTAAGACCCGAATTGAAGCTTTCTTT. It encodes CASSSKTRIEAFF.